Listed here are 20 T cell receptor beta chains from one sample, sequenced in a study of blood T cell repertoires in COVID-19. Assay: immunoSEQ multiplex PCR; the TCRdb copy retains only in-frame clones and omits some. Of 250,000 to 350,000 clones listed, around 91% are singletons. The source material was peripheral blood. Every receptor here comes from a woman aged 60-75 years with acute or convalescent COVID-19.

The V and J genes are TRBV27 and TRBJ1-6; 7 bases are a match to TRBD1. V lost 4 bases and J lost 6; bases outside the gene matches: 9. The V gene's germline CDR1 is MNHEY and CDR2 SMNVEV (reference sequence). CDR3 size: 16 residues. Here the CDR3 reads CASSSLGTVSNSPLHF. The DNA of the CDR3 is TGTGCCAGCAGTTCCCTCGGGACAGTCAGTAATTCACCCCTCCACTTT.

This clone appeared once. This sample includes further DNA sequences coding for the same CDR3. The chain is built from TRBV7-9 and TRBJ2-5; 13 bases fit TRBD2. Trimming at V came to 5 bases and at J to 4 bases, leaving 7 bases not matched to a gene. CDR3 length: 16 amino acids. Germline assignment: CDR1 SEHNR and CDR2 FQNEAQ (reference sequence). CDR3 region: CASSLTSGRAGETQYF. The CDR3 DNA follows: TGTGCCAGCAGCCTCACTAGCGGGAGGGCGGGAGAGACCCAGTACTTC.

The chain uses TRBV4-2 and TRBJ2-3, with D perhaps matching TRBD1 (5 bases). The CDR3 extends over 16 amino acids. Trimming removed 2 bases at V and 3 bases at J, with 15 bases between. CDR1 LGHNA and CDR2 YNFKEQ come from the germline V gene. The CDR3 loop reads CASSQLGQGTTDTQYF. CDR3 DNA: TGTGCCAGCAGCCAATTAGGGCAGGGAACGACAGATACGCAGTATTTT.

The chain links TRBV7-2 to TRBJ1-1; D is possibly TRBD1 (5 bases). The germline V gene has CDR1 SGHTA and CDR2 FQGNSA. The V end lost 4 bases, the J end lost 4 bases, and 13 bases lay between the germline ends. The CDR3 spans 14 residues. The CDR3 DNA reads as TGTGCCAGCAGCTCCAACCCGGGGGGCACTGAAGCTTTCTTT. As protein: CASSSNPGGTEAFF.

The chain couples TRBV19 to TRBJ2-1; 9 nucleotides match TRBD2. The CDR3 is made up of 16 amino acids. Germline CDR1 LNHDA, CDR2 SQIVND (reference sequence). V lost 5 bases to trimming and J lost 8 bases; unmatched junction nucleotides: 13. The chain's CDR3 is CASSSWGREGRDEQFF. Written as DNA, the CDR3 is TGTGCCAGTAGTTCTTGGGGGCGGGAGGGCCGCGATGAGCAGTTCTTC.

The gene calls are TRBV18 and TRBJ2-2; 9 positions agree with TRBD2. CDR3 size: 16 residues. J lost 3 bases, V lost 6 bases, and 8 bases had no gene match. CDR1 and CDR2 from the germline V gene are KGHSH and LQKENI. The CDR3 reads CASSHIAGVYTGELFF. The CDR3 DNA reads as TGTGCCAGCTCTCATATAGCGGGAGTGTACACCGGGGAGCTGTTTTTT.

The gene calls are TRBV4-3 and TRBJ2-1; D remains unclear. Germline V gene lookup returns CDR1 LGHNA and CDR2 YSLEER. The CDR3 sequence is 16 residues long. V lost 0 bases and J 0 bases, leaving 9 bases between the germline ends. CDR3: CASSQDPRSSYNEQFF. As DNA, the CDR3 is TGCGCCAGCAGCCAAGATCCAAGGAGCTCCTACAATGAGCAGTTCTTC.

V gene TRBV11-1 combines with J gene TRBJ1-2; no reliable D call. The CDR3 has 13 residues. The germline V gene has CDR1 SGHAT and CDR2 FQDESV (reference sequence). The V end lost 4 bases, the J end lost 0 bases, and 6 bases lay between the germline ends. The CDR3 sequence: CASSYGANYGYTF. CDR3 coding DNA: TGTGCCAGCAGCTACGGAGCTAACTATGGCTACACCTTC. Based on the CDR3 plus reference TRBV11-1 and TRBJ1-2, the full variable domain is EAEVAQSPRYKITEKSQAVAFWCDPISGHATLYWYRQILGQGPELLVQFQDESVVDDSQLPKDRFSAERLKGVDSTLKIQPAELGDSAMYLCASSYGANYGYTFGSGTRLTVV.

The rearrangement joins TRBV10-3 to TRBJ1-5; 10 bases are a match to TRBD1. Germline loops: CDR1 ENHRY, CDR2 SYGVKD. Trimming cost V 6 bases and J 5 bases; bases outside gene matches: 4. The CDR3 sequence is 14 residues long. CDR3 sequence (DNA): TGTGCCATCAGCCACGGGACAGGGGATCAGCCCCAGCATTTT. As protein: CAISHGTGDQPQHF.

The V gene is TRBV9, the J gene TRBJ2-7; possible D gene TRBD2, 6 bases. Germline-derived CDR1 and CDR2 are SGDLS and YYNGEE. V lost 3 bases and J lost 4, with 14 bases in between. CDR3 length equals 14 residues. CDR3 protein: CASSARTGGYEQYF. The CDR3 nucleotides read TGTGCCAGCAGCGCTCGCACCGGGGGATACGAGCAGTACTTC.

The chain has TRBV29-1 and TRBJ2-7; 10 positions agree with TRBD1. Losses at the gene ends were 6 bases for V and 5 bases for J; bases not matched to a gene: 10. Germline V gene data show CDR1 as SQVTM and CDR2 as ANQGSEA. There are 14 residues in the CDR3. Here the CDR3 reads CSVSRQGAADEQYF. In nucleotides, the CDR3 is TGCAGCGTATCCCGACAGGGGGCGGCTGACGAGCAGTACTTC.

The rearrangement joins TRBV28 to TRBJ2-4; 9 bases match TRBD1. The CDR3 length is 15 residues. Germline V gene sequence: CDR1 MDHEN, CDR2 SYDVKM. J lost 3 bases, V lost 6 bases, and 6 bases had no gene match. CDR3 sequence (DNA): TGTGCCAGCAGGGAAGTGGGACAGGGCAAAAACATTCAGTACTTC. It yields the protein CASREVGQGKNIQYF.

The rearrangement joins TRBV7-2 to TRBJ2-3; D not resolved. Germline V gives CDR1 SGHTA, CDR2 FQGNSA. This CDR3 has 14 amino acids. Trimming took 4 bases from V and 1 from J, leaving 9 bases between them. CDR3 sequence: CASSSLGRTDTQYF. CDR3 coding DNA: TGTGCCAGCAGCTCCCTAGGCCGCACAGATACGCAGTATTTT.

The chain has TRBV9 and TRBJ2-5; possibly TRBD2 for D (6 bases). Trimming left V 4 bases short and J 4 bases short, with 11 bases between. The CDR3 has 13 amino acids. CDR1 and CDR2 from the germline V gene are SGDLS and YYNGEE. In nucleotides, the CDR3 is TGTGCCAGCAGCCCTTACGGGAGAGAGACCCAGTACTTC. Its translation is CASSPYGRETQYF. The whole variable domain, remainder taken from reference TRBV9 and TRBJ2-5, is DSGVTQTPKHLITATGQRVTLRCSPRSGDLSVYWYQQSLDQGLQFLIQYYNGEERAKGNILERFSAQQFPDLHSELNLSSLELGDSALYFCASSPYGRETQYFGPGTRLLVL.

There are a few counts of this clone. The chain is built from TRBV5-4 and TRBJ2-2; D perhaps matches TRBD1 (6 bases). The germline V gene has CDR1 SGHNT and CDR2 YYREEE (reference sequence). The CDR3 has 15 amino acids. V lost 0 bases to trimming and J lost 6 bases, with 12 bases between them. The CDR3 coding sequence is TGTGCCAGCAGCTTGGGGGGGCCTGTGGCCGGGGAGCTGTTTTTT. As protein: CASSLGGPVAGELFF.

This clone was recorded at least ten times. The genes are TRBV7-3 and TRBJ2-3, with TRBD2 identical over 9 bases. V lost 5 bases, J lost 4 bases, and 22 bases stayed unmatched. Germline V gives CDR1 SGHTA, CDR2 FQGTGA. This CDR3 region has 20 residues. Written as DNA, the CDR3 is TGTGCCAGCAGCCAGAGGCCTACTGGGGCTGGCGGGGGGGTCGCAGATACGCAGTATTTT. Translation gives CASSQRPTGAGGGVADTQYF.

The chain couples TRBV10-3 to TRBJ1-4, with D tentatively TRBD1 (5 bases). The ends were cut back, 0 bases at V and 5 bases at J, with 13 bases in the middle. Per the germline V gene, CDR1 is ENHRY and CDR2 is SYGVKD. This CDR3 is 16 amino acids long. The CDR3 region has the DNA TGTGCCATCAGTGAGTCGAGGGGAGGGTCAAATGAAAAACTGTTTTTT. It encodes CAISESRGGSNEKLFF.

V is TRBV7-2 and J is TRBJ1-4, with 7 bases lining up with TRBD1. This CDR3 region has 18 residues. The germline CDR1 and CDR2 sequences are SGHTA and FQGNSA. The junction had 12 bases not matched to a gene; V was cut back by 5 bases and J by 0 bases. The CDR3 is CASSLGTGQSATNEKLFF. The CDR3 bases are TGTGCCAGCAGCCTAGGTACGGGACAGTCTGCAACTAATGAAAAACTGTTTTTT.

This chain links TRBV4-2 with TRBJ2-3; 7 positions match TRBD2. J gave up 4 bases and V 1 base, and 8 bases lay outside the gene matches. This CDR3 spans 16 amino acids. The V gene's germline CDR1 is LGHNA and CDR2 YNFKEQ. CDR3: CASSQGTAGRADTQYF. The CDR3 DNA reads TGTGCCAGCAGCCAAGGTACAGCGGGGCGGGCAGATACGCAGTATTTT.

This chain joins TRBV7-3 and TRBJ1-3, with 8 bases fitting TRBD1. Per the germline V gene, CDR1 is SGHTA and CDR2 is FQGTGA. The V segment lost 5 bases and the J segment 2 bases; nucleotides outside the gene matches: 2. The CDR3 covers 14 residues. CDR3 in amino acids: CASSPTGAGNTIYF. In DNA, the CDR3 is TGTGCCAGCAGCCCGACAGGGGCTGGAAACACCATATATTTT.